This T cell receptor beta chain is drawn from a study of cytomegalovirus exposure and HLA in healthy donors. Study-wide points: Altogether, about 160 TCR beta chains were recorded as cytomegalovirus-associated. Highly shared sequence variants in one cluster were likely a sequencing artifact.

Healthy people donating bone marrow made up the donors. Nominal health characterized the donors when sampled, though unrecorded immune exposures were likely. Comment on this clone: The antigen remains undetermined.

V was pared by 5 bases and J by 4 bases, with 2 bases of the junction left unmatched. Germline values: CDR1 MNHNS, CDR2 SASEGT. This CDR3 has 13 residues. The PCR had 60 Vbeta and 13 Jbeta primers. Here immunoSEQ multiplex PCR was the method, and the copy in TCRdb shows in-frame clones only, minus some. The sample lists about 94,000 clones; around 77% were seen once. This sequence originates from a man aged 25 to 40 in good health and CMV-seronegative. Sequencing was carried out using PBMCs. The V call is TRBV6-1, the J call TRBJ1-2; 9 bases map to TRBD1. The CDR3 coding sequence is TGTGCCAGCAGTAAACAGGGGGCCTATGGCTACACCTTC. Its translation: CASSKQGAYGYTF.